Each of the 9 T cell receptor beta chains below was sequenced from the same sample in a study of cytomegalovirus exposure and HLA in healthy donors (TCRdb year 2017). The library was prepared using the immunoSEQ multiplex PCR assay. A mixture of 60 forward primers for TCR Vbeta segments and 13 reverse primers for TCR Jbeta segments was used in the multiplex PCR. The clones in this table, taken by TCRdb from immuneACCESS, are in-frame only. Not every clone is retained; where verified, under half of the shortfall comes from an unresolved V gene, and the cause of the rest is unknown. Recorded for this sample are 100,000 to 150,000 clones; approximately 17% of them occurred a single time. The ten largest clones represent approximately 2.9% of the sample. Sequenced sample: PBMCs. All receptors come from a female donor in good health and CMV-seropositive.

This clone was seen a few times. V is TRBV19 and J is TRBJ2-2; no clear D gene. The germline CDR1 and CDR2 sequences are LNHDA and SQIVND (reference sequence). This CDR3 is 14 amino acids long. V was pared by 5 bases and J by 0 bases, with 7 bases between. CDR3 in amino acids: CASSAQANTGELFF. The CDR3, as DNA: TGTGCCAGTAGTGCACAAGCGAACACCGGGGAGCTGTTTTTT.

There are a few counts of this clone. The chain has TRBV4-2 and TRBJ2-1; TRBD1 matches 7 bases. Unmatched junction bases numbered 15, after V lost 4 bases and J lost 6 bases. The CDR3 is 17 amino acids. The germline gives CDR1 LGHNA, CDR2 YNFKEQ. CDR3 in amino acids: CASSPSEGASNSNEQFF. As DNA, the CDR3 is TGTGCCAGCAGCCCCTCAGAGGGGGCCTCTAACTCCAATGAGCAGTTCTTC.

This clone was found a few times. The V call is TRBV5-4, the J call TRBJ2-7; 11 bases are a match to TRBD2. Germline lookup yields CDR1 SGHNT and CDR2 YYREEE (reference sequence). Trimming removed 4 bases from V and 2 bases from J; junction bases left unmatched: 5. CDR3 length equals 15 residues. In DNA form, the CDR3 reads TGTGCCAGCAGCCAACTTAGCGGGAGGGCCTACGAGCAGTACTTC. Encoded protein: CASSQLSGRAYEQYF. The complete variable domain, with remaining parts taken from reference TRBV5-4 and TRBJ2-7, reads ETGVTQSPTHLIKTRGQQVTLRCSSQSGHNTVSWYQQALGQGPQFIFQYYREEENGRGNFPPRFSGLQFPNYSSELNVNALELDDSALYLCASSQLSGRAYEQYFGPGTRLTVT.

This clone was recorded a few times. The chain has TRBV2 and TRBJ2-7; 7 bases map to TRBD1. In germline, CDR1 is SNHLY, CDR2 FYNNEI. The CDR3 covers 17 residues. The J segment lost 3 bases and the V segment lost 2 bases, leaving 13 bases of the junction unmatched. The CDR3 sequence: CASSEFSTPGTDYEQYF. As DNA, the CDR3 is TGTGCCAGCAGTGAATTTAGCACCCCCGGGACAGACTACGAGCAGTACTTC.

This clone has only a few counts. This chain uses TRBV10-3 with TRBJ2-1; 9 nucleotides agree with TRBD1. The germline V gene encodes CDR1 ENHRY and CDR2 SYGVKD. CDR3 size: 14 residues. Trimming took 3 bases from V and 6 from J; bases not matched to a gene: 3. CDR3 region: CAISDRDRVNEQFF. CDR3 coding DNA: TGTGCCATCAGTGATCGGGACAGGGTCAATGAGCAGTTCTTC.

The sample holds a few counts of this clone. The chain is built from TRBV6-5 and TRBJ2-7; 9 bases are a match to TRBD1. The CDR3 totals 15 residues. V lost 5 bases to trimming and J lost 1 base; unmatched junction nucleotides: 6. Germline CDR1 and CDR2: MNHEY and SVGAGI. The CDR3 DNA reads TGTGCCAGCAGTCTGATAGACAGGGGGTCCTACGAGCAGTACTTC. Encoded protein: CASSLIDRGSYEQYF.

The rearrangement joins TRBV5-1 to TRBJ1-1; maybe TRBD1 (6 bases). Germline V gives CDR1 SGHRS, CDR2 YFSETQ. The CDR3 is made up of 16 amino acids. V shed 4 bases and J shed 5 bases, with 21 bases lying between them. CDR3 loop: CASSGQPQGAGTEAFF. The CDR3 DNA reads as TGCGCCAGCAGCGGTCAACCACAGGGAGCGGGGACTGAAGCTTTCTTT.

A few counts support this clone. The gene calls are TRBV29-1 and TRBJ1-5; possibly TRBD1 for D (5 bases). Looked up from germline, CDR1 is SQVTM and CDR2 is ANQGSEA. The CDR3 has 12 residues. Trimming took 6 bases from V and 1 from J, leaving 7 bases between them. The CDR3 bases are TGCAGCGTACGACAGAGCAATCAGCCCCAGCATTTT. As protein: CSVRQSNQPQHF. Looking up the rest from reference TRBV29-1 and TRBJ1-5 gives the full variable domain: SAVISQKPSRDICQRGTSLTIQCQVDSQVTMMFWYRQQPGQSLTLIATANQGSEATYESGFVIDKFPISRPNLTFSTLTVSNMSPEDSSIYLCSVRQSNQPQHFGDGTRLSIL.

This clone came up a few times. J is TRBJ2-7 and V is TRBV6-5; the match to TRBD2 covers 7 bases. The V gene's germline CDR1 is MNHEY and CDR2 SVGAGI. The CDR3 has 14 amino acids. The junction had 7 bases not matched to a gene; V was cut back by 6 bases and J by 2 bases. The DNA of the CDR3 is TGTGCCAGCAGCTCTGGGACTACCGCCTACGAGCAGTACTTC. Its protein product is CASSSGTTAYEQYF.